Below are 27 T cell receptor beta chains sequenced from a single sample in a study of cytomegalovirus exposure and HLA in healthy donors. PCR amplification relied on 60 Vbeta primers (plus 13 Jbeta primers). The assay was immunoSEQ multiplex PCR, and TCRdb's table has in-frame clones only and misses some. Recorded for this sample: 200,000 to 250,000 clones. Sequencing input: PBMCs. The receptor set was obtained from a woman in her twenties or thirties in good health and CMV-seropositive.

The CDR3 nucleotides read TGTGCCAGCAGGGTGGGACAGGCTAACACTGAAGCTTTCTTT. It specifies CASRVGQANTEAFF. The chain has TRBV2 and TRBJ1-1; 8 bases agree with TRBD1. This CDR3 has 14 residues. Germline values: CDR1 SNHLY, CDR2 FYNNEI. J gave up 2 bases and V 6 bases, and 5 bases lay outside the gene matches.

This sequence joins TRBV11-2 and TRBJ2-7; TRBD1 is a possible D gene (5 bases). Trimming pared 2 bases from V and 0 bases from J, leaving 17 bases between. This CDR3 has 17 residues. CDR1 is SGHAT and CDR2 is FQNNGV in the germline V gene. The CDR3, as DNA: TGTGCCAGCAGCTTATTCGCGTCAGGGATCTACTCCTACGAGCAGTACTTC. Translation gives CASSLFASGIYSYEQYF.

This chain links TRBV7-9 with TRBJ2-1; 15 positions match TRBD2. Germline CDR1 SEHNR, CDR2 FQNEAQ (reference sequence). The V segment lost 4 bases and the J segment 8 bases; nucleotides outside the gene matches: 6. The CDR3 runs to 16 residues. DNA for the CDR3: TGTGCCAGCAGCTCCGGGACTAGCGGGGGGTCAGATGAGCAGTTCTTC. Protein product: CASSSGTSGGSDEQFF.

V usage is TRBV5-5 and J usage is TRBJ1-5, with 7 bases identical to TRBD1. This CDR3 comprises 14 residues. The germline V gene encodes CDR1 SGHKS and CDR2 YYEKEE (reference sequence). The ends lost 3 bases at V and 8 bases at J; junction bases unmatched: 8. CDR3 nucleotide sequence: TGTGCCAGCAGCTGGACAGGCCTTAGGGAGCCCCAGCATTTT. This gives the protein CASSWTGLREPQHF.

V is TRBV5-4 and J is TRBJ2-3; the D is unclear. Trimming stripped 4 bases from V and 0 bases from J, with 6 bases between. Germline V gene lookup returns CDR1 SGHNT and CDR2 YYREEE (reference sequence). This CDR3 spans 13 amino acids. CDR3 protein: CASSVLSTDTQYF. CDR3 DNA sequence: TGTGCCAGCAGCGTATTAAGCACAGATACGCAGTATTTT. Looking up the rest from reference TRBV5-4 and TRBJ2-3 gives the full variable domain: ETGVTQSPTHLIKTRGQQVTLRCSSQSGHNTVSWYQQALGQGPQFIFQYYREEENGRGNFPPRFSGLQFPNYSSELNVNALELDDSALYLCASSVLSTDTQYFGPGTRLTVL.

The chain joins TRBV25-1 to TRBJ1-1; D not certain. With 3 bases removed from V and 7 bases from J, the gap between germline ends came to 9 bases. The CDR3 loop spans 12 amino acids. CDR1 and CDR2 from the germline V gene are MGHDK and SYGVNS. The chain's CDR3 is CASSDSFGEAFF. CDR3 bases: TGTGCCAGCAGTGACTCCTTCGGTGAAGCTTTCTTT.

The CDR3 DNA reads as TGTGCCAGTAGTCCTAGGACAGGGGGCGCAGGGGAGACCCAGTACTTC. It encodes CASSPRTGGAGETQYF. The V and J genes are TRBV19 and TRBJ2-5; TRBD1 matches at 11 bases. With 5 bases clipped from V and 5 bases from J, the junction kept 10 bases outside the gene matches. Germline loops: CDR1 LNHDA, CDR2 SQIVND (reference sequence). The CDR3 extends over 16 amino acids. Using reference TRBV19 and TRBJ2-5 for the parts outside the CDR3, the full variable domain is DGGITQSPKYLFRKEGQNVTLSCEQNLNHDAMYWYRQDPGQGLRLIYYSQIVNDFQKGDIAEGYSVSREKKESFPLTVTSAQKNPTAFYLCASSPRTGGAGETQYFGPGTRLLVL.

V and J are TRBV7-2 and TRBJ1-5; 9 bases fit TRBD1. This CDR3 is 14 amino acids long. V was pared by 5 bases and J by 6 bases, with 5 bases of the junction left unmatched. Germline V gene lookup returns CDR1 SGHTA and CDR2 FQGNSA. CDR3 nucleotides: TGTGCCAGCAGCCCGGGACAGGGACGTCAGCCCCAGCATTTT. Amino acids: CASSPGQGRQPQHF.

J is TRBJ2-1 and V is TRBV2; 9 bases map to TRBD2. CDR3 size: 17 residues. Germline CDR1 reads SNHLY; CDR2 reads FYNNEI. V gave up 8 bases and J gave up 0 bases; unmatched junction bases: 11. The CDR3: CASLFTSGPISYNEQFF. The CDR3 region has the DNA TGTGCCAGCCTCTTTACTAGCGGGCCCATCTCCTACAATGAGCAGTTCTTC.

The rearrangement uses TRBV7-2 and TRBJ2-1; D remains ambiguous. Per the germline V gene, CDR1 is SGHTA and CDR2 is FQGNSA. The germline V and J ends were trimmed by 5 bases and 0 bases, with 14 bases remaining between them. The CDR3 spans 16 residues. CDR3 DNA: TGTGCCAGCAGCCCCGCCCCGGTTAGCTCCTACAATGAGCAGTTCTTC. It codes for CASSPAPVSSYNEQFF.

The V gene is TRBV10-2, the J gene TRBJ2-5, with D perhaps TRBD2 (5 bases). The germline V and J ends were trimmed by 6 bases and 5 bases, with 16 bases remaining between them. This CDR3 spans 14 amino acids. The germline CDR1 and CDR2 sequences are WSHSY and SAAADI. The CDR3 loop reads CASSVSNVAETQYF. The DNA for the CDR3 is TGCGCCAGCAGCGTATCAAACGTAGCGGAGACCCAGTACTTC.

The chain has TRBV14 and TRBJ1-1; a weak D match, TRBD1 (5 bases). The CDR3 sequence is 15 residues long. V dropped 1 base and J dropped 6 bases, with 15 bases sitting between them. The germline CDR1 and CDR2 sequences are SGHDN and FVKESK. The CDR3 DNA is TGTGCCAGCAGCCAAGTACTGGGAGGGACGGCTGAAGCTTTCTTT. It yields the protein CASSQVLGGTAEAFF.

This chain's CDR3 is CASSLGQGTEAFF. The CDR3 region has the DNA TGTGCCAGCAGCTTGGGGCAGGGCACTGAAGCTTTCTTT. The chain recombines TRBV11-2 with TRBJ1-1, with D perhaps matching TRBD1 (5 bases). The CDR3 contains 13 residues. V was pared by 3 bases and J by 4 bases, with 9 bases between. Germline loops: CDR1 SGHAT, CDR2 FQNNGV.

The chain couples TRBV18 to TRBJ2-7; 8 nucleotides align to TRBD1. CDR3 size: 16 residues. Per germline, CDR1 KGHSH and CDR2 LQKENI. Trimming took 3 bases from V and 7 from J; bases not matched to a gene: 14. This CDR3 is CASSPLVGQGPLEQYF. The CDR3 region has the DNA TGTGCCAGCTCACCTCTCGTTGGACAGGGACCCTTGGAGCAGTACTTC.

V is TRBV6-6 and J is TRBJ1-1, with D possibly matching TRBD1 (5 bases). Germline CDR1 MNHNY, CDR2 SVGAGI (reference sequence). V lost 1 base and J 7 bases, leaving 13 bases between the germline ends. This CDR3 is 14 amino acids long. The CDR3 sequence: CASSYLDLRVEAFF. Here the CDR3 DNA reads TGTGCCAGCAGTTACTTGGACCTCAGGGTTGAAGCTTTCTTT.

The chain couples TRBV30 to TRBJ1-2, with 7 bases identical to TRBD1. The CDR3 loop spans 13 amino acids. V lost 0 bases and J lost 4; bases outside the gene matches: 2. Germline V gives CDR1 GTSNPN, CDR2 SVGIG (reference sequence). CDR3 coding DNA: TGTGCCTGGAGTGTACAGGGGAGCTATGGCTACACCTTC. Translation gives CAWSVQGSYGYTF.

This chain links TRBV27 with TRBJ2-7; possible D gene TRBD1, 6 bases. CDR1 and CDR2 (germline): MNHEY, SMNVEV (reference sequence). The CDR3 is 14 amino acids. V was shortened by 5 bases and J by 3 bases, with 14 bases between the two germline ends. CDR3 region: CASSPRGLVYEQYF. For the CDR3, the DNA is TGTGCCAGCAGTCCCAGGGGTTTGGTCTACGAGCAGTACTTC.

V is TRBV25-1 and J is TRBJ1-5; TRBD1 might be the D (5 bases). Germline V gene sequence: CDR1 MGHDK, CDR2 SYGVNS. The V end was cut by 4 bases, the J end by 4 bases, with 11 bases between. CDR3 length equals 14 residues. CDR3 amino acids: CASSGGLGNQPQHF. The CDR3 nucleotides read TGTGCCAGCAGTGGGGGACTAGGAAATCAGCCCCAGCATTTT.

This rearrangement joins TRBV28 to TRBJ2-7; 10 bases are a match to TRBD2. V dropped 5 bases and J dropped 2; count of bases not matched to a gene: 6. Germline V gives CDR1 MDHEN, CDR2 SYDVKM. This CDR3 region has 15 residues. The CDR3 loop reads CASSPPGLATYEQYF. The CDR3 nucleotides are TGTGCCAGCAGTCCTCCGGGACTAGCGACCTACGAGCAGTACTTC.

The chain combines TRBV5-1 with TRBJ2-1; D call uncertain. Germline CDR1 and CDR2: SGHRS and YFSETQ. Deletions cut 0 bases from V and 5 bases from J, with 9 bases between. The CDR3 is made up of 14 amino acids. The CDR3 DNA follows: TGCGCCAGCAGCTTGGACCTAGGTAACAATGAGCAGTTCTTC. Amino acids: CASSLDLGNNEQFF.

The V call is TRBV11-3, the J call TRBJ2-3; a possible D gene is TRBD2 (8 bases). CDR1 and CDR2 (germline): SGHNT, YENEEA. V shed 4 bases and J shed 2 bases, with 13 bases lying between them. The CDR3 consists of 15 residues. CDR3 residues: CASSSGGTDTDTQYF. CDR3 sequence (DNA): TGTGCCAGCAGCTCGGGAGGGACAGACACAGATACGCAGTATTTT.

The chain couples TRBV4-1 to TRBJ2-7; 8 bases are a match to TRBD1. Per germline, CDR1 MGHRA and CDR2 YSYEKL. J was trimmed by 5 bases and V by 4 bases; bases with no gene match: 13. The CDR3 is made up of 16 amino acids. The DNA of the CDR3 is TGCGCCAGCAGCCGACTCAGGGGGCTTCAAGGGCACGAGCAGTACTTC. This gives the protein CASSRLRGLQGHEQYF.

This chain uses TRBV6-4 with TRBJ2-2; D perhaps matches TRBD2 (6 bases). Germline V CDR1 and CDR2: MRHNA, SNTAGT. V was clipped by 2 bases and J by 2 bases, with 6 bases between them. This CDR3 contains 14 residues. CDR3 amino acids: CASSDGTNTGELFF. The CDR3 DNA is TGTGCCAGCAGTGACGGGACTAACACCGGGGAGCTGTTTTTT.

The chain combines TRBV13 with TRBJ1-2, with 7 bases aligning to TRBD1. The CDR3 length is 14 residues. The V and J ends lost 5 bases and 1 base, in that order; junction bases with no gene match: 4. Germline values: CDR1 PRHDT, CDR2 FYEKMQ (reference sequence). The CDR3 sequence is CASSLQGDNYGYTF. As DNA, the CDR3 is TGTGCCAGCAGCCTCCAGGGGGATAACTATGGCTACACCTTC. The variable domain in full, with the rest retrieved from reference TRBV13 and TRBJ1-2, is AAGVIQSPRHLIKEKRETATLKCYPIPRHDTVYWYQQGPGQDPQFLISFYEKMQSDKGSIPDRFSAQQFSDYHSELNMSSLELGDSALYFCASSLQGDNYGYTFGSGTRLTVV.

The V and J genes are TRBV6-5 and TRBJ2-3; D may be TRBD2 (5 bases). Between the trimmed V and J ends, which lost 5 bases and 1 base, there was a span of 13 bases. Germline V CDR1 and CDR2: MNHEY, SVGAGI. The CDR3 spans 15 residues. CDR3 in amino acids: CASSPLASGTDTQYF. The DNA of the CDR3 is TGTGCCAGCAGTCCTCTAGCATCCGGCACAGATACGCAGTATTTT.

To note about this clone: The junction differs from germline at one of its ends, possibly a read error. The V gene is TRBV4-3, the J gene TRBJ1-1, with a weak D call TRBD1 (5 bases). The germline CDR1 and CDR2 sequences are LGHNA and YSLEER. The CDR3 sequence is 15 residues long. The CDR3 DNA follows: TGCGCCAGCAGCCAAGAGCCCTCGGGACTAAGAGAGATCAGATTT. Protein product: CASSQEPSGLREIRF.

J is TRBJ1-1 and V is TRBV6-5; no clear D. V was trimmed by 3 bases and J by 0 bases, leaving 11 bases between them. The CDR3 has 15 amino acids. Germline CDR1 and CDR2: MNHEY and SVGAGI. The CDR3 loop reads CASSYQPTVNTEAFF. Here the CDR3 DNA reads TGTGCCAGCAGTTATCAGCCCACAGTGAACACTGAAGCTTTCTTT.